A single sample gave rise to the 10 T cell receptor beta chains below, sequenced in a study of T cells in Graves' hyperthyroidism and ophthalmopathy. The CDR3 regions of TCR beta were amplified from RNA transcripts. The HTBI set primed first-round TCR CDR3 RT-PCR. TCRdb re-called the multiplex PCR reads through MiXCR, storing one row per CDR3 protein. The sample shows over 450,000 distinct CDR3 sequences, 15% to 20% of them seen only once. Sequencing was performed on blood. Source of these receptors: a woman aged 18-30 years with Graves' ophthalmopathy.

The V call is TRBV30, the J call TRBJ2-7; a weak D match, TRBD1 (5 bases). Deletions cut 0 bases from V and 7 bases from J, with 19 bases between. CDR1 GTSNPN and CDR2 SVGIG come from the germline V gene (reference sequence). This CDR3 region has 15 residues. Here the CDR3 reads CAWSVNGAGFFEQYF. CDR3 bases: TGTGCCTGGAGTGTAAATGGGGCTGGTTTCTTTGAGCAGTACTTC. The whole variable domain, remainder taken from reference TRBV30 and TRBJ2-7, is SQTIHQWPATLVQPVGSPLSLECTVEGTSNPNLYWYRQAAGRGLQLLFYSVGIGQISSEVPQNLSASRPQDRQFILSSKKLLLSDSGFYLCAWSVNGAGFFEQYFGPGTRLTVT.

This clonotype was found many times. This sequence joins TRBV28 and TRBJ1-1; D is undetermined. The CDR3 is 15 amino acids. Germline V lookup: CDR1 MDHEN, CDR2 SYDVKM. V lost 1 base and J 2 bases, leaving 11 bases between the germline ends. CDR3 residues: CASSLSAAPNTEAFF. In DNA form, the CDR3 reads TGTGCCAGCAGTTTATCAGCCGCCCCCAACACTGAAGCTTTCTTT.

The V call is TRBV9, the J call TRBJ1-5, with D tentatively TRBD1 (5 bases). Per germline, CDR1 SGDLS and CDR2 YYNGEE. The CDR3 is made up of 14 amino acids. Trimming cost V 4 bases and J 6 bases, with 14 bases left between them. CDR3 loop: CASSLTGEGQPQHF. CDR3 DNA sequence: TGTGCCAGCAGCCTTACGGGGGAGGGTCAGCCCCAGCATTTT. The entire variable domain, with the rest obtained from reference TRBV9 and TRBJ1-5, is as follows: DSGVTQTPKHLITATGQRVTLRCSPRSGDLSVYWYQQSLDQGLQFLIQYYNGEERAKGNILERFSAQQFPDLHSELNLSSLELGDSALYFCASSLTGEGQPQHFGDGTRLSIL.

Many counts were recorded for this clonotype. V gene TRBV6-2 or TRBV6-3 combines with J gene TRBJ2-2; weak D call: TRBD2 (6 bases). V shed 0 bases and J shed 0 bases, with 20 bases lying between them. The germline gives CDR1 MNHEY, CDR2 SVGEGT. This CDR3 contains 20 residues. CDR3 sequence (DNA): TGTGCCAGCAGTTACTCCCCCAGACTAAGCGGGCCTACGAACACCGGGGAGCTGTTTTTT. Translation gives CASSYSPRLSGPTNTGELFF.

This clonotype was observed a handful of times. As DNA, the CDR3 is TGCGCCAGCAGCTTGGTCCAGGGCAGTCAGCCCCAGCATTTT. Its translation: CASSLVQGSQPQHF. This chain uses TRBV5-1 with TRBJ1-5, with TRBD1 as a possible D gene (5 bases). Trimming cost V 0 bases and J 6 bases, with 10 bases left between them. The CDR3 sequence is 14 residues long. CDR1 and CDR2 from the germline V gene are SGHRS and YFSETQ.

This clonotype was recorded at least ten times. The chain recombines TRBV5-8 with TRBJ1-2, with D unresolved. CDR1 is SGHTS and CDR2 is YDEGEE in the germline V gene. The CDR3 runs 13 residues. Trimming cost V 4 bases and J 1 base, with 8 bases left between them. CDR3 residues: CASSPGHNYGYTF. The CDR3 nucleotides are TGTGCCAGCAGCCCTGGGCATAACTATGGCTACACCTTC.

The J gene is TRBJ2-7, the V gene TRBV5-6, with TRBD1 identical over 8 bases. V dropped 0 bases and J dropped 4; count of bases not matched to a gene: 3. Germline V gene data show CDR1 as SGHDT and CDR2 as YYEEEE. The CDR3 extends over 14 amino acids. Here the CDR3 DNA reads TGTGCCAGCAGCTTGGAGGACAGGGTGTACGAGCAGTACTTC. Amino acids: CASSLEDRVYEQYF.

This clonotype was seen ten or more times. The chain recombines TRBV7-9 with TRBJ1-1, with TRBD1 matching over 7 bases. Germline V CDR1 and CDR2: SEHNR, FQNEAQ (reference sequence). J was trimmed by 0 bases and V by 3 bases; bases with no gene match: 1. This CDR3 is built from 14 residues. In DNA form, the CDR3 reads TGTGCCAGCAGCTTCGGGACAGTGAACACTGAAGCTTTCTTT. Protein product: CASSFGTVNTEAFF.

In this sample, this clonotype turned up many times. The chain combines TRBV28 with TRBJ2-7, with 12 bases matching TRBD2. V dropped 6 bases and J dropped 5; count of bases not matched to a gene: 5. From germline, CDR1 is MDHEN and CDR2 SYDVKM. The CDR3 runs to 14 residues. Here the CDR3 DNA reads TGTGCCAGCAGCAAGACTAGCGGGGGCGACGAGCAGTACTTC. Protein: CASSKTSGGDEQYF.

The V and J genes are TRBV4-1 and TRBJ1-4; 8 bases map to TRBD1. CDR3 length: 15 residues. After removal of 5 bases from V and 6 bases from J, the junction contained 8 bases not matched to a gene. The germline gives CDR1 MGHRA, CDR2 YSYEKL. The CDR3 DNA follows: TGCGCCAGCAGCATACCGGGACAGGTCGATGAAAAACTGTTTTTT. The encoded protein is CASSIPGQVDEKLFF.